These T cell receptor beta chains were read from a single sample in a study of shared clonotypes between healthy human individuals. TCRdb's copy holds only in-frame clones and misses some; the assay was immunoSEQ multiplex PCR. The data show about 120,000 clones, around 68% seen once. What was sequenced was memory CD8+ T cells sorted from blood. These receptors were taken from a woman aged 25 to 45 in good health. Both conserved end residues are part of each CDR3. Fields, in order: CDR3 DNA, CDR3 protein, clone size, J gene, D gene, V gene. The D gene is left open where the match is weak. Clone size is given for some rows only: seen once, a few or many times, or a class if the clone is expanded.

cdr3_nt: TGTGCCAGCAGTGATTTCGGGACAGATGGCTACACCTTC
cdr3_aa: CASSDFGTDGYTF
clone_size: .
j_call: TRBJ1-2
d_call: TRBD1
v_call: TRBV2

cdr3_nt: TGTGCCAGCAGTGTTCCCATGGGACAGGGGGCGTACAATGAGCAGTTCTTC
cdr3_aa: CASSVPMGQGAYNEQFF
clone_size: .
j_call: TRBJ2-1
d_call: TRBD1
v_call: TRBV6-1

cdr3_nt: TGCGCCAGCAGTGGAGCGGGGGGCGCGGGCTATGGCTACACCTTC
cdr3_aa: CASSGAGGAGYGYTF
clone_size: few
j_call: TRBJ1-2
d_call: .
v_call: TRBV10-2

cdr3_nt: TGTGCCACCCGGCTCGAGACCAAAGAGACCCAGTACTTC
cdr3_aa: CATRLETKETQYF
clone_size: many
j_call: TRBJ2-5
d_call: .
v_call: TRBV15

cdr3_nt: TGTGCCAGCAGCCTGGTCGGGACAGGGAGTCAGCCCCAGCATTTT
cdr3_aa: CASSLVGTGSQPQHF
clone_size: many
j_call: TRBJ1-5
d_call: TRBD1
v_call: TRBV5-8

cdr3_nt: TGTGCCAGCAGTTTCAGTGGGATCAACGAGCAGTACTTC
cdr3_aa: CASSFSGINEQYF
clone_size: once
j_call: TRBJ2-7
d_call: .
v_call: TRBV28

cdr3_nt: TGCGCCAGCAGCCCGTTTTTCCTCGCGGGAGAAGTAAAGTTCTACGAGCAGTACTTC
cdr3_aa: CASSPFFLAGEVKFYEQYF
clone_size: .
j_call: TRBJ2-7
d_call: TRBD2
v_call: TRBV4-1

cdr3_nt: TGTGCCAGCAGCTTATTTTTGGGTGATCAGCCCCAGCATTTT
cdr3_aa: CASSLFLGDQPQHF
clone_size: once
j_call: TRBJ1-5
d_call: .
v_call: TRBV7-9

cdr3_nt: TGTGCCAGCCTTTACAATTATGAGCAGTTCTTC
cdr3_aa: CASLYNYEQFF
clone_size: .
j_call: TRBJ2-1
d_call: .
v_call: TRBV27

cdr3_nt: TGTGCCAGCAGCCCATTAGCGGACTCCTACAATGAGCAGTTCTTC
cdr3_aa: CASSPLADSYNEQFF
clone_size: few
j_call: TRBJ2-1
d_call: .
v_call: TRBV7-9

cdr3_nt: TGTGCCAGCAGTGCCCCGGATAGCGGGAGGACCACAGATACGCAGTATTTT
cdr3_aa: CASSAPDSGRTTDTQYF
clone_size: many
j_call: TRBJ2-3
d_call: TRBD2
v_call: TRBV25-1

cdr3_nt: TGTGCCAGCAGCTTTGTACAGGGTATTTACGAGCAGTACTTC
cdr3_aa: CASSFVQGIYEQYF
clone_size: few
j_call: TRBJ2-7
d_call: .
v_call: TRBV7-9

cdr3_nt: TGTGCCAGCAGCCTACAGGGCTCTGGAAACACCATATATTTT
cdr3_aa: CASSLQGSGNTIYF
clone_size: few
j_call: TRBJ1-3
d_call: .
v_call: TRBV7-2

cdr3_nt: TGTGCCAGCCGGGACTACAATGAGCAGTTCTTC
cdr3_aa: CASRDYNEQFF
clone_size: few
j_call: TRBJ2-1
d_call: .
v_call: TRBV10-3

cdr3_nt: TGTGCCAGCAGCTTAGCAGTCAGGGGCTACGAGCAGTACTTC
cdr3_aa: CASSLAVRGYEQYF
clone_size: .
j_call: TRBJ2-7
d_call: .
v_call: TRBV7-8

cdr3_nt: TGTGCCAGCAGCGTAGCTTGGGGGAACAATGAGCAGTTCTTC
cdr3_aa: CASSVAWGNNEQFF
clone_size: many
j_call: TRBJ2-1
d_call: .
v_call: TRBV9

cdr3_nt: TGTGCCAGCAGTGAAGAACCCAGATCTTACGAGCAGTACTTC
cdr3_aa: CASSEEPRSYEQYF
clone_size: once
j_call: TRBJ2-7
d_call: .
v_call: TRBV6-1

cdr3_nt: TGTGCCAGCAGCCCCCATCCGGGACAGGGCTACGAGCAGTACTTC
cdr3_aa: CASSPHPGQGYEQYF
clone_size: .
j_call: TRBJ2-7
d_call: TRBD1
v_call: TRBV7-7

cdr3_nt: TGTGCCATCGCTGGGGATTTGAACACTGAAGCTTTCTTT
cdr3_aa: CAIAGDLNTEAFF
clone_size: .
j_call: TRBJ1-1
d_call: .
v_call: TRBV10-3

cdr3_nt: TGTGCCAGCAGCTCCGGAAGGCCGGGACTAGCGGGGGATTACCCCTACAATGAGCAGTTCTTC
cdr3_aa: CASSSGRPGLAGDYPYNEQFF
clone_size: .
j_call: TRBJ2-1
d_call: .
v_call: TRBV12-1

cdr3_nt: TGTGCCAGCAGCTCCCCGGCAGAAAAACTGTTTTTT
cdr3_aa: CASSSPAEKLFF
clone_size: .
j_call: TRBJ1-4
d_call: .
v_call: TRBV5-4

cdr3_nt: TGTGCCACCCCGGGAAGTAACACCGGGGAGCTGTTTTTT
cdr3_aa: CATPGSNTGELFF
clone_size: .
j_call: TRBJ2-2
d_call: .
v_call: TRBV15

cdr3_nt: TGTGCCAGCAGTGCGACTAGCGGGAGCTCCAACGAGCAGTACTTC
cdr3_aa: CASSATSGSSNEQYF
clone_size: .
j_call: TRBJ2-7
d_call: TRBD2
v_call: TRBV10-3

cdr3_nt: TGTGCCAGCAGTCAGTACAGGGTCTGGGTAGCGGAGCCTCCACGGGAGACCCAGTACTTC
cdr3_aa: CASSQYRVWVAEPPRETQYF
clone_size: .
j_call: TRBJ2-5
d_call: .
v_call: TRBV28

cdr3_nt: TGCGCCAGCAGCTTGCTTATGAACTATGGCTACACCTTC
cdr3_aa: CASSLLMNYGYTF
clone_size: .
j_call: TRBJ1-2
d_call: .
v_call: TRBV5-1

cdr3_nt: TGTGCCACCAGCAGAAGGACTAGCGGGATCTTCGAGCAGTACTTC
cdr3_aa: CATSRRTSGIFEQYF
clone_size: .
j_call: TRBJ2-7
d_call: TRBD2
v_call: TRBV15

cdr3_nt: TGTGCCAGCAGCTTGGGAGGGCCTGCAACTAATGAAAAACTGTTTTTT
cdr3_aa: CASSLGGPATNEKLFF
clone_size: .
j_call: TRBJ1-4
d_call: .
v_call: TRBV5-4

cdr3_nt: TGTGCCACCAGCCAGACAGACCAAGAGACCCAGTACTTC
cdr3_aa: CATSQTDQETQYF
clone_size: once
j_call: TRBJ2-5
d_call: .
v_call: TRBV10-3

cdr3_nt: TGTGCCAGCAGCTTCTCCGGGACTACAAAAGAGACCCAGTACTTC
cdr3_aa: CASSFSGTTKETQYF
clone_size: .
j_call: TRBJ2-5
d_call: TRBD2
v_call: TRBV7-9

cdr3_nt: TGTGCCAGCAGCTTACTAGCGGGAGGGATATACAATGAGCAGTTCTTC
cdr3_aa: CASSLLAGGIYNEQFF
clone_size: .
j_call: TRBJ2-1
d_call: TRBD2
v_call: TRBV7-6

cdr3_nt: TGTGCCAGCAGCTTAGCGGAGGGGACAGGGGGCTATTGGAATCAGCCCCAGCATTTT
cdr3_aa: CASSLAEGTGGYWNQPQHF
clone_size: .
j_call: TRBJ1-5
d_call: TRBD1
v_call: TRBV7-6

cdr3_nt: TGTGCCAGCAGCCAAGATCCCAACCGGGACCTCAGCTCCTACAATGAGCAGTTCTTC
cdr3_aa: CASSQDPNRDLSSYNEQFF
clone_size: .
j_call: TRBJ2-1
d_call: .
v_call: TRBV4-2

cdr3_nt: TGTGCCAGCAGCTCCTCCACCGAGTACGAGCAGTACTTC
cdr3_aa: CASSSSTEYEQYF
clone_size: few
j_call: TRBJ2-7
d_call: .
v_call: TRBV27

cdr3_nt: TGTGCCAGCAGCTTAGAGGTAGGACAGCAAAATTCACCCCTCCACTTT
cdr3_aa: CASSLEVGQQNSPLHF
clone_size: .
j_call: TRBJ1-6
d_call: .
v_call: TRBV7-9

cdr3_nt: TGCGCCAGCAGCAACAGGGACGACTATGGCTACACCTTC
cdr3_aa: CASSNRDDYGYTF
clone_size: .
j_call: TRBJ1-2
d_call: .
v_call: TRBV5-1

cdr3_nt: TGTGCCAGCAGCGTAGGGGGACAGGAGACTGAAGCTTTCTTT
cdr3_aa: CASSVGGQETEAFF
clone_size: .
j_call: TRBJ1-1
d_call: TRBD1
v_call: TRBV9

cdr3_nt: TGTGCCAGCAGTTACGTGGGTCCACCCCCCAATGAGCAGTTCTTC
cdr3_aa: CASSYVGPPPNEQFF
clone_size: once
j_call: TRBJ2-1
d_call: .
v_call: TRBV6-5